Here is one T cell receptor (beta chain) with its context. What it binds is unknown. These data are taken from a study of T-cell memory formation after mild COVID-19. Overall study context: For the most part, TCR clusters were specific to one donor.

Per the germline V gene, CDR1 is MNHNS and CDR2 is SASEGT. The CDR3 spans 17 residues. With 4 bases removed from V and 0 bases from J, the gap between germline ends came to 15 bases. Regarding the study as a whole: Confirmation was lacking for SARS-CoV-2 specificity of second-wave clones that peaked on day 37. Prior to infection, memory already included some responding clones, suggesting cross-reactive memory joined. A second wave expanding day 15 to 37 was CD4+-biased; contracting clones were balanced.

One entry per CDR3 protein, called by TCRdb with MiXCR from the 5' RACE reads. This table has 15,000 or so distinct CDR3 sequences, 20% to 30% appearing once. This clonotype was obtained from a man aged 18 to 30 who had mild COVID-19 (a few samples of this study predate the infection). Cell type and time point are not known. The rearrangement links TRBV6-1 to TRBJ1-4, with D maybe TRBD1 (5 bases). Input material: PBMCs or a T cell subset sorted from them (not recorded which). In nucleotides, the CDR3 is TGTGCCAGCAGTGCCGGACAATTCGAGGCAACTAATGAAAAACTGTTTTTT. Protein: CASSAGQFEATNEKLFF.